Listed below are T cell receptor beta chains from one sample, sequenced in a study of blood T cell repertoires in COVID-19. Data came from immunoSEQ multiplex PCR; TCRdb stores just in-frame clones and leaves some out. The repertoire includes more than 110,000 clones, roughly 89% of them detected once, and roughly 4.3% sits in the top ten. The sample comprised PBMCs or T cells enriched from blood (not recorded which). The receptors stem from a man in his fifties who had recovered from COVID-19. Both conserved end residues are part of each CDR3. The D gene is left open where the match is weak. Only some rows state a clone size, as once, few, many or a class for expanded clones.

d_call j_call v_call clone_size cdr3_aa cdr3_nt
TRBD1 TRBJ1-6 TRBV30 NA CAWSGQGAGSPLHF TGTGCCTGGAGTGGACAGGGTGCAGGTTCACCCCTCCACTTT
NA TRBJ2-7 TRBV28 NA CASSFLIYEQYF TGTGCCAGCAGTTTCCTAATCTACGAGCAGTACTTC
NA TRBJ1-1 TRBV12-3/TRBV12-4 NA CASSLSLVYEAFF TGTGCCAGCAGTTTGAGTCTAGTGTATGAAGCTTTCTTT
TRBD1 TRBJ1-3 TRBV7-9 NA CASILDREGNTIYF TGTGCCAGCATTCTGGACAGGGAGGGAAACACCATATATTTT
NA TRBJ1-5 TRBV6-2/TRBV6-3 few CASSVDGNQPQHF TGTGCCAGCAGTGTAGACGGGAATCAGCCCCAGCATTTT
TRBD1 TRBJ1-6 TRBV5-4 NA CASRPPGQINSPLHF TGTGCCAGCAGGCCACCGGGACAGATTAATTCACCCCTCCACTTT
NA TRBJ2-7 TRBV7-3 NA CASSQGSEQYF TGTGCCAGCAGTCAGGGGAGCGAGCAGTACTTC
NA TRBJ1-6 TRBV5-1 NA CASSLGDINSPLHF TGCGCCAGCAGCTTGGGAGACATAAATTCACCCCTCCACTTT
NA TRBJ2-3 TRBV5-1 NA CASSLGQRITDTQYF TGCGCCAGCAGCTTGGGACAGAGGATCACAGATACGCAGTATTTT
TRBD1 TRBJ2-3 TRBV7-9 NA CASSLGTGSTDTQYF TGTGCCAGCAGCTTGGGGACAGGATCCACAGATACGCAGTATTTT
TRBD1 TRBJ2-7 TRBV6-2/TRBV6-3 NA CASSSRTGATYEQYF TGTGCCAGCAGTTCCAGGACAGGGGCTACCTACGAGCAGTACTTC
NA TRBJ1-2 TRBV2 once CASSELLSGWYGYTF TGTGCCAGCAGTGAGCTCTTGTCAGGGTGGTATGGCTACACCTTC
NA TRBJ1-1 TRBV4-1 NA CASSLTIIRGGTVNTEAFF TGCGCCAGCAGCCTTACCATCATTCGGGGGGGGACGGTGAACACTGAAGCTTTCTTT
TRBD1 TRBJ1-4 TRBV5-1 NA CASSLPGQEKLFF TGCGCCAGCAGCTTACCGGGACAGGAAAAACTGTTTTTT
TRBD2 TRBJ2-5 TRBV10-3 NA CAISESASGSGTQYF TGTGCCATCAGTGAGTCGGCTAGCGGGTCGGGGACCCAGTACTTC
NA TRBJ1-5 TRBV6-4 few CASSEQGGAQPQHF TGTGCCAGCAGTGAGCAGGGTGGAGCTCAGCCCCAGCATTTT
NA TRBJ1-2 TRBV3-1/TRBV3-2 NA CASSLGVNYGYTF TGTGCCAGCAGTCTCGGGGTGAACTATGGCTACACCTTC
NA TRBJ2-5 TRBV6-5 NA CASSYILPTQETQYF TGTGCCAGCAGTTACATACTACCTACCCAAGAGACCCAGTACTTC